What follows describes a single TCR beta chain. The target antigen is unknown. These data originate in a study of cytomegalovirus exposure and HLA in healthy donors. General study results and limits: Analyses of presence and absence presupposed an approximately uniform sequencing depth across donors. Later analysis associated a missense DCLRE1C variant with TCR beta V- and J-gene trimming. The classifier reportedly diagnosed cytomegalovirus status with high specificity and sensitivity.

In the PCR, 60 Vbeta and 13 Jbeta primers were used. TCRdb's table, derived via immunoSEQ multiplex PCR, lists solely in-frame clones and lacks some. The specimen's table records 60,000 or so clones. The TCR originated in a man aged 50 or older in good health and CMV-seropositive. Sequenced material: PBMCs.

Here the CDR3 reads CASSYSTDRGGHEQYF. Here the CDR3 DNA reads TGTGCCAGCAGTTACTCGACGGACAGGGGCGGCCACGAGCAGTACTTC. The chain joins TRBV6-5 to TRBJ2-7, with 9 bases lining up with TRBD1. The V segment lost 0 bases and the J segment 5 bases; nucleotides outside the gene matches: 8. The CDR3 consists of 16 residues. From germline, CDR1 is MNHEY and CDR2 SVGAGI.